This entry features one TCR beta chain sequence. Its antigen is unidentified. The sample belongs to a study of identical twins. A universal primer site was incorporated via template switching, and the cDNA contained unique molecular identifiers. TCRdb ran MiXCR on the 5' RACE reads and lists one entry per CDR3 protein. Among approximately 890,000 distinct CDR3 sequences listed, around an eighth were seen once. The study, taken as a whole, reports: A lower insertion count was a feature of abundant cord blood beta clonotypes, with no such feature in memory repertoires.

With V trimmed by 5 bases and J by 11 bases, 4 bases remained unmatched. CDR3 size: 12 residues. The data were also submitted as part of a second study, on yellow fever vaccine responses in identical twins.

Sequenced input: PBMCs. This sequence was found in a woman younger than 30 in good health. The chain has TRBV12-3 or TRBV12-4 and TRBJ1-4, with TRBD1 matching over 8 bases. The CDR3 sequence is CASSDQGAKLFF. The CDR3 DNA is TGTGCCAGCAGTGACCAGGGGGCGAAACTGTTTTTT.